This T cell receptor beta chain appears in the sequencing data of a study of cytomegalovirus exposure and HLA in healthy donors. This table comes from immunoSEQ multiplex PCR, and its TCRdb copy is limited to in-frame clones, with some not included. This table holds tens of thousands of clones, under 98% found once. Looked up from germline, CDR1 is SQVTM and CDR2 is ANQGSEA. Deletions cut 3 bases from V and 7 bases from J, with 15 bases between. The CDR3 loop spans 14 amino acids. Study observations and caveats: For cytomegalovirus status, the classifier reportedly gave diagnoses with high specificity and sensitivity. Later, an analysis found that TCR clusters from the first cohort tended to co-occur in the roughly 110 validation repertoires. Cytomegalovirus association was assigned to under 200 TCR beta chains.

As regards this clone: Its antigen remains unidentified.

Sample: PBMCs. The clonotype comes from a man aged 25 to 45 in good health and CMV-seropositive. J is TRBJ1-4 and V is TRBV29-1, with D unclear. The CDR3 DNA sequence: TGCAGCGTTGACGTGGGCCAGTTAGGTGAAAAACTGTTTTTT. Translation: CSVDVGQLGEKLFF.